This T cell receptor (beta chain) was captured in a study of immune characterization of retroperitoneal liposarcoma. One entry per CDR3 protein results from TCRdb running MiXCR on the PCR reads. The data show 9,500 to 13,000 distinct CDR3 sequences, around 26% seen once. Comment on this clonotype: One end of the junction is discordant with germline, which a read error may explain.

The CDR3 runs to 15 residues. The receptor was derived from a male donor with retroperitoneal liposarcoma. V gene TRBV5-3 combines with J gene TRBJ2-7; 7 nucleotides line up with TRBD2. TRBV5-3 is given ORF status, its function remaining uncertain. Source material: tumor tissue. CDR3 sequence: CASSLRREIYNEQYF. As DNA, the CDR3 is TGTGCCAGCAGCTTGAGGCGGGAGATCTACAATGAGCAGTACTTC.